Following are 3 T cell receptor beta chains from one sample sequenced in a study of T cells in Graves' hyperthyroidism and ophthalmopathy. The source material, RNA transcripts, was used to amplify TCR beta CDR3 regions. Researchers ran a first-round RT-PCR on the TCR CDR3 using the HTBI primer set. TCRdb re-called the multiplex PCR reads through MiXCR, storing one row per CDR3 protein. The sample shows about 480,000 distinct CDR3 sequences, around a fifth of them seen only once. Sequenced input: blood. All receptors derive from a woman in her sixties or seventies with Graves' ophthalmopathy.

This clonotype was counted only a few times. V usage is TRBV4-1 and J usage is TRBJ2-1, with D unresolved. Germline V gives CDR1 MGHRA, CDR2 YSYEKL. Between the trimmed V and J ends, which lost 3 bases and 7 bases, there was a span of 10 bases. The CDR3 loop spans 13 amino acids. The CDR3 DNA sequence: TGCGCCAGCAGCCAGCCTTTGGGGAATGAGCAGTTCTTC. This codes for CASSQPLGNEQFF.

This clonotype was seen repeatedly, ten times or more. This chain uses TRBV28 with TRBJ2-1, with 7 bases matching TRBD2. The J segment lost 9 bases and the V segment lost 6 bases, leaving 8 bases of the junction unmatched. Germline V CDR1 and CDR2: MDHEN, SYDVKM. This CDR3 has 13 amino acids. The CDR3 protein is CASSWGGYGEQFF. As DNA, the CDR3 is TGTGCCAGCAGCTGGGGGGGGTACGGTGAGCAGTTCTTC.

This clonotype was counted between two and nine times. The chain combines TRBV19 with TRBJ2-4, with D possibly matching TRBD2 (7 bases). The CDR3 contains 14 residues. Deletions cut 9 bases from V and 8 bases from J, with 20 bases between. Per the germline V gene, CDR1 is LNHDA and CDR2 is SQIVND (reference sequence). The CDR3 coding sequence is TGTGCCAGCCAGGCTCCGGGGGGCTTAGACATTCAGTACTTC. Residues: CASQAPGGLDIQYF.